Presented here are 29 T cell receptor beta chains from one specimen sequenced in a study of CD8+ T cells in alopecia areata. Once RNA had been extracted, it was reverse transcribed into cDNA to act as the sequencing template. Measured with immunoSEQ multiplex PCR; TCRdb has only the in-frame clones, and not every one. The sample lists 65,000 to 70,000 clones; under 75% were seen once. The input for sequencing was CD8+ T cells sorted from blood, taken at week 0. Receptor source: a human donor with alopecia areata.

The genes are TRBV27 and TRBJ2-5, with D possibly TRBD2 on 6 matching bases. This CDR3 spans 16 amino acids. Trimming took off 3 bases at V and 1 base at J, with 15 bases between the two ends. CDR1 and CDR2 (germline): MNHEY, SMNVEV (reference sequence). The DNA for the CDR3 is TGTGCCAGCAGTTTTCAAGGAGGGTCTATCCAAGAGACCCAGTACTTC. This codes for CASSFQGGSIQETQYF.

The chain links TRBV29-1 to TRBJ2-2; D is unclear. The CDR3 consists of 13 residues. The V end was cut by 6 bases, the J end by 2 bases, with 10 bases between. The V gene's germline CDR1 is SQVTM and CDR2 ANQGSEA. This chain's CDR3 is CSVLHSNTGELFF. The CDR3, as DNA: TGCAGCGTGCTCCACAGTAACACCGGGGAGCTGTTTTTT.

The table lists this clone with a few counts. The rearrangement joins TRBV7-9 to TRBJ1-5, with 10 bases that match TRBD1. The length of the CDR3 is 16 residues. Trimming took 1 base from V and 3 from J; bases not matched to a gene: 3. CDR1 and CDR2 (germline): SEHNR, FQNEAQ (reference sequence). The CDR3, as DNA: TGTGCCAGCAGCTTAGTGACAGGGGGCGACAATCAGCCCCAGCATTTT. Translation gives CASSLVTGGDNQPQHF.

This clone has just a few counts. The DNA for the CDR3 is TGTGCCAGCAGTTTAGGGCAGACCAATGAGCAGTTCTTC. Translating gives CASSLGQTNEQFF. The J gene is TRBJ2-1, the V gene TRBV6-4, with unresolved D. This CDR3 is 13 amino acids long. V was cut by 5 bases and J by 6 bases, with 11 bases left in between. Germline CDR1 MRHNA, CDR2 SNTAGT.

The J gene is TRBJ2-1, the V gene TRBV7-6, with 7 nucleotides matching TRBD2. After removal of 5 bases from V and 7 bases from J, the junction contained 11 bases not matched to a gene. The CDR3 has 15 amino acids. The germline V gene encodes CDR1 SGHVS and CDR2 FNYEAQ. In nucleotides, the CDR3 is TGTGCCAGCAGCCCCGAGGCGGGAGTGTGGAATGAGCAGTTCTTC. Protein product: CASSPEAGVWNEQFF.

The chain has TRBV7-2 and TRBJ1-5, with D uncertain. In germline, CDR1 is SGHTA, CDR2 FQGNSA. Trimming took 1 base from V and 7 from J, leaving 5 bases between them. The CDR3 totals 12 residues. The CDR3 region is CASSLVGQPQHF. The CDR3 DNA sequence: TGTGCCAGCAGCTTAGTGGGCCAGCCCCAGCATTTT.

In its sample, this clone was seen a few times. This chain uses TRBV10-3 with TRBJ1-4; D unresolved. Trimming cost V 3 bases and J 0 bases, with 17 bases left between them. The CDR3 runs to 18 residues. Germline values: CDR1 ENHRY, CDR2 SYGVKD. For the CDR3, the DNA is TGTGCCATCAGTGACCCAGGAGGAGGCTATGCAACTAATGAAAAACTGTTTTTT. Translating gives CAISDPGGGYATNEKLFF.

The V call is TRBV7-9, the J call TRBJ2-1; D gene ambiguous. The CDR3 has 11 residues. V gave up 3 bases and J gave up 8 bases, with 5 bases separating them. Germline V CDR1 and CDR2: SEHNR, FQNEAQ (reference sequence). CDR3 coding DNA: TGTGCCAGCAGCTTGGCCCATGAGCAGTTCTTC. Translation gives CASSLAHEQFF. The complete variable domain, with remaining parts taken from reference TRBV7-9 and TRBJ2-1, reads DTGVSQNPRHKITKRGQNVTFRCDPISEHNRLYWYRQTLGQGPEFLTYFQNEAQLEKSRLLSDRFSAERPKGSFSTLEIQRTEQGDSAMYLCASSLAHEQFFGPGTRLTVL.

This chain uses TRBV7-6 with TRBJ1-3, with D tentatively TRBD1 (5 bases). Germline V gene data show CDR1 as SGHVS and CDR2 as FNYEAQ. The CDR3 totals 14 residues. Between the trimmed V and J ends, which lost 0 bases and 4 bases, there was a span of 7 bases. CDR3 in DNA: TGTGCCAGCAGCTTAGCAGGGGTCGGAAACACCATATATTTT. Translating it yields CASSLAGVGNTIYF. The complete variable domain, with remaining parts taken from reference TRBV7-6 and TRBJ1-3, reads GAGVSQSPRYKVTKRGQDVALRCDPISGHVSLYWYRQALGQGPEFLTYFNYEAQQDKSGLPNDRFSAERPEGSISTLTIQRTEQRDSAMYRCASSLAGVGNTIYFGEGSWLTVV.

CDR3 sequence: CASSTPYFNEQFF. CDR3 nucleotide sequence: TGTGCCAGCAGCACCCCATACTTCAATGAGCAGTTCTTC. V and J are TRBV5-6 and TRBJ2-1; D call uncertain. Germline-derived CDR1 and CDR2 are SGHDT and YYEEEE. This CDR3 region has 13 residues. The V end lost 4 bases, the J end lost 6 bases, and 11 bases lay between the germline ends.

The CDR3 spells CASSYFGASQETQYF. The CDR3 DNA follows: TGTGCCAGCAGTTACTTCGGGGCCTCTCAAGAGACCCAGTACTTC. The rearrangement uses TRBV5-4 and TRBJ2-5; D may correspond to TRBD1 or TRBD2 (5 bases each). V was clipped by 5 bases and J by 2 bases, with 16 bases between them. The germline gives CDR1 SGHNT, CDR2 YYREEE (reference sequence). The CDR3 loop spans 15 amino acids.

This rearrangement joins TRBV11-2 to TRBJ2-7; D is undetermined. The CDR3 runs 14 residues. The V gene's germline CDR1 is SGHAT and CDR2 FQNNGV. Trimming cost V 4 bases and J 2 bases, with 12 bases left between them. CDR3 DNA sequence: TGTGCCAGCAGCTCGTCCGGGCTACCCTACGAGCAGTACTTC. Protein product: CASSSSGLPYEQYF.

The chain uses TRBV4-1 and TRBJ2-1, with TRBD2 matching over 8 bases. The CDR3 loop spans 16 amino acids. Trimming cost V 5 bases and J 2 bases; bases outside gene matches: 8. Germline-derived CDR1 and CDR2 are MGHRA and YSYEKL. The CDR3 reads CASSSAPGLAYNEQFF. CDR3 DNA sequence: TGCGCCAGCAGCTCGGCCCCGGGACTAGCCTACAATGAGCAGTTCTTC.

The chain is built from TRBV10-3 and TRBJ1-1, with D perhaps matching TRBD1 (5 bases). The germline CDR1 and CDR2 sequences are ENHRY and SYGVKD. CDR3 length: 15 amino acids. Trimming removed 6 bases from V and 0 bases from J, with 14 bases in between. CDR3 in DNA: TGTGCCATCAGAGGTCCCGGGACGTTGAACACTGAAGCTTTCTTT. Protein product: CAIRGPGTLNTEAFF.

There are a few counts of this clone. This chain joins TRBV13 and TRBJ2-7, with 11 bases identical to TRBD2. CDR1 and CDR2 from the germline V gene are PRHDT and FYEKMQ (reference sequence). This CDR3 region has 16 residues. V was clipped by 3 bases and J by 4 bases; unmatched bases: 8. CDR3 DNA: TGTGCCAGCAGCTTCAATAGCGGGAGGGCGAGGTACGAGCAGTACTTC. Translating gives CASSFNSGRARYEQYF.

The chain employs TRBV5-1 and TRBJ1-3; D remains unclear. The germline gives CDR1 SGHRS, CDR2 YFSETQ. The V end was cut by 0 bases, the J end by 4 bases, with 8 bases between. The CDR3 covers 14 residues. The CDR3 region has the DNA TGCGCCAGCAGCTTGGAAACAGACGGAAACACCATATATTTT. Its translation: CASSLETDGNTIYF.

This clone was seen a few times. The gene calls are TRBV30 and TRBJ2-7; no clear D gene. V was pared by 2 bases and J by 3 bases, with 11 bases between. CDR3 length: 13 residues. The germline V gene has CDR1 GTSNPN and CDR2 SVGIG (reference sequence). The CDR3 region has the DNA TGTGCCTGGAGTTTCGGGTTTAACTACGAGCAGTACTTC. As protein: CAWSFGFNYEQYF.

CDR3: CASSLDPTFSYEQYF. The CDR3 DNA sequence: TGTGCCAGCAGCTTAGATCCCACGTTCTCCTACGAGCAGTACTTC. The chain carries TRBV27 and TRBJ2-7; unclear D gene. Trimming pared 6 bases from V and 0 bases from J, leaving 15 bases between. Per the germline V gene, CDR1 is MNHEY and CDR2 is SMNVEV (reference sequence). The CDR3 totals 15 residues.

The chain links TRBV4-1 to TRBJ2-7; TRBD2 matches at 9 bases. Unmatched junction bases numbered 3, after V lost 3 bases and J lost 0 bases. CDR3 length equals 15 residues. The germline V gene encodes CDR1 MGHRA and CDR2 YSYEKL. The CDR3 region is CASSQGLASSYEQYF. CDR3 DNA: TGCGCCAGCAGCCAGGGACTAGCAAGCTCCTACGAGCAGTACTTC.

The V and J genes are TRBV27 and TRBJ1-5; 7 positions match TRBD1. The germline gives CDR1 MNHEY, CDR2 SMNVEV (reference sequence). This CDR3 contains 13 residues. After removal of 6 bases from V and 5 bases from J, the junction contained 4 bases not matched to a gene. The CDR3 is CASSPQGYQPQHF. The CDR3 DNA sequence: TGTGCCAGCAGCCCACAGGGGTATCAGCCCCAGCATTTT.

This chain connects TRBV5-1 to TRBJ2-5; possibly TRBD1 for D (7 bases). CDR3 size: 15 residues. Germline V gene lookup returns CDR1 SGHRS and CDR2 YFSETQ. V was trimmed by 4 bases and J by 5 bases, leaving 18 bases between them. The chain's CDR3 is CASSEGTVREETQYF. The CDR3 DNA reads TGCGCCAGCAGCGAGGGGACAGTACGGGAGGAGACCCAGTACTTC.

V and J are TRBV30 and TRBJ2-1; perhaps TRBD2 as D (6 bases). Trimming removed 3 bases from V and 2 bases from J, with 14 bases in between. CDR1 and CDR2 from the germline V gene are GTSNPN and SVGIG (reference sequence). The CDR3 contains 15 residues. The CDR3 DNA is TGTGCCTGGAGCACCGGGACTTCGACCTACAATGAGCAGTTCTTC. It translates to CAWSTGTSTYNEQFF.

The chain links TRBV28 to TRBJ2-2, with TRBD1 as a possible D gene (6 bases). Germline values: CDR1 MDHEN, CDR2 SYDVKM. This CDR3 is 14 amino acids long. Trimming stripped 7 bases from V and 5 bases from J, with 14 bases between. The CDR3 is CASKIQGRTGELFF. CDR3 DNA sequence: TGTGCCAGCAAAATACAGGGAAGGACCGGGGAGCTGTTTTTT.

This clone was seen a few times. The gene calls are TRBV30 and TRBJ2-5, with TRBD2 matching 7 bases. The trim removed 2 bases at V and 5 bases at J, leaving 5 bases unmatched. The germline V gene encodes CDR1 GTSNPN and CDR2 SVGIG (reference sequence). The CDR3 runs 13 residues. This CDR3 reads CAWSRGSGETQYF. The CDR3 nucleotides are TGTGCCTGGAGTCGCGGGAGTGGTGAGACCCAGTACTTC.

The chain employs TRBV30 and TRBJ2-7, with 8 bases aligning to TRBD1. The germline gives CDR1 GTSNPN, CDR2 SVGIG (reference sequence). Trimming removed 0 bases from V and 7 bases from J; junction bases left unmatched: 8. The CDR3 runs 14 residues. As DNA, the CDR3 is TGTGCCTGGAGTGTGGCGCAGGGGGCGTCGGAGCAGTACTTC. It codes for CAWSVAQGASEQYF.

This chain joins TRBV15 and TRBJ2-3; perhaps D is TRBD1 or TRBD2 (5 bases each). CDR1 and CDR2 (germline): LNHNV, YYDKDF (reference sequence). This CDR3 is built from 15 residues. Trimming took off 6 bases at V and 8 bases at J, with 21 bases between the two ends. CDR3 DNA: TGTGCCACCAGAAACCAGGGCCACCATGCGGGTACGCAGTATTTT. Translation gives CATRNQGHHAGTQYF.

The chain links TRBV7-9 to TRBJ1-1; a weak D match, TRBD1 (5 bases). V was pared by 6 bases and J by 1 base, with 18 bases between. Germline V gene sequence: CDR1 SEHNR, CDR2 FQNEAQ (reference sequence). The CDR3 runs 16 residues. The CDR3 sequence is CASSGALGLTNTEAFF. In nucleotides, the CDR3 is TGTGCCAGCAGTGGGGCGTTGGGGTTAACGAACACTGAAGCTTTCTTT.

V and J are TRBV27 and TRBJ1-5; no reliable D call. V was pared by 3 bases and J by 6 bases, with 6 bases between. The CDR3 is 12 amino acids. Per the germline V gene, CDR1 is MNHEY and CDR2 is SMNVEV (reference sequence). The CDR3 coding sequence is TGTGCCAGCAGTTTCCCCGGTCAGCCCCAGCATTTT. It is translated as CASSFPGQPQHF.

The V and J genes are TRBV28 and TRBJ2-7; no clear D gene. The CDR3 contains 10 residues. Germline V gene sequence: CDR1 MDHEN, CDR2 SYDVKM. Between the trimmed V and J ends, which lost 5 bases and 2 bases, there was a span of 1 base. The CDR3 DNA is TGTGCCAGCAGTGCCTACGAGCAGTACTTC. Translation gives CASSAYEQYF.